The sequence of this TCR beta chain was determined in a study of T-cell memory formation after mild COVID-19. Study results and limitations: Second-wave clones reaching peak frequency on day 37 lacked confirmed SARS-CoV-2 specificity.

TCRdb re-derived calls from the 5' RACE reads in MiXCR, one entry per CDR3 protein. The sample lists a few hundred thousand distinct CDR3 sequences, approximately 18% seen once, with under 25% in the top ten. As concerns this clonotype: The antigen is unknown.

Trimming cost V 6 bases and J 0 bases; bases outside gene matches: 2. Per the germline V gene, CDR1 is MNHNY and CDR2 is SVGAGI (reference sequence). The CDR3 has 14 residues. The material sequenced was PBMCs or a T cell subset sorted from them (not recorded which). This rearrangement joins TRBV6-6 to TRBJ2-1, with 7 bases aligning to TRBD2. This sequence was found in a man between 18 and 35 years old who had mild COVID-19 (a few samples of this study predate the infection). Cell type and time point are not known. As DNA, the CDR3 is TGTGCCAGCAGGGCTAGCGGCTCCTACAATGAGCAGTTCTTC. Amino acid sequence: CASRASGSYNEQFF.